This T cell receptor (beta chain) is drawn from a study of T cell repertoires in cytomegalovirus infection. Findings and caveats of the study: The cumulative frequency of public TCR beta families distinguished individuals who carried CMV together with the relevant HLA. Within the response measured ex vivo, HLA-C-restricted CMV-specific TCR beta clonotypes were dominant.

MiXCR, run by TCRdb on the reads, gives a single entry per CDR3 protein. The table includes 750,000 to 900,000 distinct CDR3 sequences, 25% to 35% detected once. This clonotype occurred many times. Its antigen is not known. Sequencing was performed on cultured CD8+ T cells from PBMCs, taken from culture after CMV antigen stimulation. The origin of this receptor is a human donor in good health (CMV status not recorded). Some clones in this sample may be carry-over from other donors' samples.

The CDR3 DNA reads as TGTGCCAGCAACCGAGGGATAAGCAATCAGCCCCAGCATTTT. Translation gives CASNRGISNQPQHF. This chain links TRBV6-1 with TRBJ1-5, with D uncertain. V was trimmed by 7 bases and J by 1 base, leaving 11 bases between them. The CDR3 is 14 residues long. In germline, CDR1 is MNHNS, CDR2 SASEGT.